This is a list of T cell receptor beta chains from one sample in a study of T cells after yellow fever vaccination. From the 5' RACE reads, TCRdb called clonotypes with MiXCR, one entry per CDR3 protein. Here the sample spans about 140,000 distinct CDR3 sequences, 6.6% being singletons. This specimen consisted of CD4+ T cells sorted from PBMCs, obtained 10 days after the yellow fever booster vaccination. Source of these receptors: a man aged 25 to 40 who received the YFV17D yellow fever vaccine. Each CDR3 is given with its conserved first and last residue. A D gene is named only where the DNA matches it firmly. Size is omitted from some rows. Given values are once, few, many or a class for expanded clones.

TRBJ2-5 | many | TRBD1 | TRBV29-1 | CSLTDRGRRAGETQYF | TGCAGCCTAACCGACAGGGGGCGAAGGGCGGGAGAGACCCAGTACTTC
TRBJ2-2 | - | - | TRBV18 | CASLFRGNTGELFF | TGTGCCAGCCTATTCAGGGGAAACACCGGGGAGCTGTTTTTT
TRBJ2-1 | many | TRBD1 | TRBV20-1 | CSAPPLEGAYNEQFF | TGCAGTGCACCACCCCTAGAGGGGGCTTACAATGAGCAGTTCTTC
TRBJ2-1 | many | TRBD2 | TRBV15 | CATSRDGTSAYNEQFF | TGTGCCACCAGCAGAGATGGGACTAGCGCCTACAATGAGCAGTTCTTC
TRBJ2-7 | many | TRBD2 | TRBV7-2 | CASGLVSFSYEQYF | TGTGCCAGCGGACTAGTATCTTTCTCCTACGAGCAGTACTTC
TRBJ2-1 | - | TRBD1 | TRBV5-4 | CASRPGTGSPAEHNEQFF | TGTGCCAGCAGACCCGGGACAGGGAGTCCAGCGGAGCACAATGAGCAGTTCTTC
TRBJ2-3 | many | - | TRBV4-3 | CASSQDSPLGGDTQYF | TGCGCCAGCAGCCAAGATAGTCCCCTAGGGGGGGATACGCAGTATTTT
TRBJ2-7 | many | - | TRBV5-5 | CASRRTGYEQYF | TGTGCCAGCAGACGGACGGGCTACGAGCAGTACTTC
TRBJ2-1 | many | TRBD2 | TRBV7-2 | CASSPRGPSGNEQFF | TGTGCCAGCAGCCCCCGAGGGCCTAGCGGAAATGAGCAGTTCTTC
TRBJ1-3 | many | TRBD1 | TRBV20-1 | CSARDGTGGAGNTIYF | TGCAGTGCTAGAGATGGGACAGGGGGTGCTGGAAACACCATATATTTT
TRBJ2-3 | few | TRBD1 | TRBV27 | CASSSIRDRGKDTQYF | TGTGCCAGCAGTTCAATCCGGGACAGGGGAAAAGATACGCAGTATTTT
TRBJ2-2 | many | - | TRBV7-3 | CASSLISEYSTGELFF | TGTGCCAGCAGCTTAATCTCGGAATACTCAACCGGGGAGCTGTTTTTT
TRBJ2-7 | many | - | TRBV25-1 | CASPYEQYF | TGTGCCAGCCCCTACGAGCAGTACTTC
TRBJ2-5 | many | - | TRBV5-1 | CASSWRLQETQYF | TGCGCCAGCAGCTGGAGGTTGCAAGAGACCCAGTACTTC
TRBJ2-1 | few | - | TRBV10-2 | CASRPSRVAYNEQFF | TGCGCCAGCAGACCTAGCCGGGTGGCCTACAATGAGCAGTTCTTC
TRBJ2-1 | many | TRBD2 | TRBV6-5 | CASSYSGLAGVYNEQFF | TGTGCCAGCAGCTATTCTGGACTAGCGGGAGTCTACAATGAGCAGTTCTTC
TRBJ2-7 | many | - | TRBV7-2 | CASSFTKRDEQYF | TGTGCCAGCAGCTTTACAAAACGGGACGAGCAGTACTTC
TRBJ1-2 | - | - | TRBV5-1 | CASSSGTDYGYTF | TGCGCCAGCAGCTCCGGGACGGACTATGGCTACACCTTC
TRBJ2-1 | many | - | TRBV5-1 | CASKPRDSGEQFF | TGCGCCAGCAAGCCGCGGGATAGCGGTGAGCAGTTCTTC
TRBJ2-3 | many | - | TRBV10-3 | CAISESGRTQYF | TGTGCCATCAGTGAGTCTGGCCGTACGCAGTATTTT
TRBJ2-7 | - | TRBD2 | TRBV7-2 | CASSLIAGGLSSYEQYF | TGTGCCAGCAGCCTAATAGCGGGAGGCTTGAGCTCCTACGAGCAGTACTTC
TRBJ2-3 | - | - | TRBV20-1 | CSAKKGSTDTQYF | TGCAGTGCTAAAAAGGGTAGCACAGATACGCAGTATTTT
TRBJ2-1 | many | TRBD1 | TRBV29-1 | CSVQWGQGGINEQFF | TGCAGCGTTCAATGGGGACAGGGAGGTATCAATGAGCAGTTCTTC
TRBJ2-7 | many | TRBD2 | TRBV5-1 | CASSPGTSGTYEQYF | TGCGCCAGCAGCCCGGGGACTAGCGGGACCTACGAGCAGTACTTC
TRBJ2-1 | - | - | TRBV30 | CAWSAGGGGRYNEQFF | TGTGCCTGGAGCGCCGGGGGAGGGGGTCGCTACAATGAGCAGTTCTTC
TRBJ2-7 | many | TRBD2 | TRBV20-1 | CSASGGSSGLEQYF | TGCAGTGCTAGCGGGGGGTCTTCCGGGCTCGAGCAGTACTTC